These 19 T cell receptor beta chains were sequenced from one sample in a study of OX40 agonist ivuxolimab in advanced cancers. Measured with immunoSEQ multiplex PCR; TCRdb has only the in-frame clones, and not every one. The sample has about 48,000 clones, about 83% seen once. This specimen was CD4+ or CD8+ T cells sorted from blood, taken in a trial of the OX40 agonist ivuxolimab. The receptor set was obtained from an adult with an advanced solid tumor such as melanoma, head and neck, liver or kidney cancer.

The chain carries TRBV2 and TRBJ1-2, with TRBD1 matching over 7 bases. Losses at the gene ends were 8 bases for V and 4 bases for J; bases not matched to a gene: 7. This CDR3 is 13 amino acids long. Germline CDR1 is SNHLY and CDR2 is FYNNEI. CDR3 protein: CASGRQGSYGYTF. CDR3 nucleotide sequence: TGTGCCAGCGGTAGACAGGGTTCCTATGGCTACACCTTC.

The rearrangement links TRBV19 to TRBJ2-7, with D perhaps matching TRBD1 (5 bases). The germline V and J ends were trimmed by 7 bases and 0 bases, with 13 bases remaining between them. The CDR3 contains 14 residues. Germline CDR1 reads LNHDA; CDR2 reads SQIVND (reference sequence). CDR3 amino acids: CASKAQVSSYEQYF. In nucleotides, the CDR3 is TGTGCCAGTAAAGCACAGGTAAGCTCCTACGAGCAGTACTTC.

The chain couples TRBV5-1 to TRBJ2-2; no clear D gene. CDR3 length equals 13 residues. Per germline, CDR1 SGHRS and CDR2 YFSETQ. V dropped 3 bases and J dropped 7 bases, with 10 bases sitting between them. DNA of the CDR3: TGCGCCAGCAGCTCCACGGTGAGCGGGGAGCTGTTTTTT. Encoded protein: CASSSTVSGELFF.

J is TRBJ2-2 and V is TRBV7-3, with 9 nucleotides matching TRBD2. The CDR3 spans 15 residues. The junction had 2 bases not matched to a gene; V was cut back by 2 bases and J by 4 bases. Germline V CDR1 and CDR2: SGHTA, FQGTGA. The DNA for the CDR3 is TGTGCCAGCAGCTTACAACTAGCGGGCACCGGGGAGCTGTTTTTT. This gives the protein CASSLQLAGTGELFF.

The genes are TRBV5-1 and TRBJ1-5, with 9 bases matching TRBD1. There are 15 residues in the CDR3. V trimming: 0 bases; J trimming: 6 bases; junction bases outside the gene matches: 4. CDR1 is SGHRS and CDR2 is YFSETQ in the germline V gene. The CDR3 here is CASSLETGGAQPQHF. In DNA, the CDR3 is TGCGCCAGCAGCTTGGAGACAGGGGGTGCTCAGCCCCAGCATTTT.

The chain links TRBV9 to TRBJ2-7; D not certain. The CDR3 sequence is 14 residues long. Looked up from germline, CDR1 is SGDLS and CDR2 is YYNGEE. V was trimmed by 0 bases and J by 5 bases, leaving 12 bases between them. The CDR3 DNA reads as TGTGCCAGCAGCGTAGGAAGCCCTAGGGACGAGCAGTACTTC. Translation gives CASSVGSPRDEQYF.

This sequence joins TRBV30 and TRBJ2-5; 7 bases agree with TRBD1. V gave up 2 bases and J gave up 5 bases; unmatched junction bases: 8. CDR1 and CDR2 from the germline V gene are GTSNPN and SVGIG (reference sequence). The CDR3 extends over 14 amino acids. In nucleotides, the CDR3 is TGTGCCTGGAGTTTTCACAGGGGCGCCGAGACCCAGTACTTC. Translated: CAWSFHRGAETQYF.

This sequence joins TRBV7-8 and TRBJ1-3; 11 bases are a match to TRBD1. This CDR3 is built from 17 residues. V trimming: 3 bases; J trimming: 2 bases; junction bases outside the gene matches: 6. Germline V gene lookup returns CDR1 SGHVS and CDR2 FQNEAQ. CDR3 in DNA: TGTGCCAGCAGCTTTCGTCGGACAGGGGGCACTGGAAACACCATATATTTT. Encoded protein: CASSFRRTGGTGNTIYF.

The chain couples TRBV7-2 to TRBJ2-7; D perhaps matches TRBD1 (5 bases). V lost 5 bases and J lost 2, with 13 bases in between. CDR3 size: 14 residues. CDR1 and CDR2 from the germline V gene are SGHTA and FQGNSA. The CDR3 DNA follows: TGTGCCAGCAGCATTGACAGTGCCGCCTACGAGCAGTACTTC. Protein: CASSIDSAAYEQYF.

As DNA, the CDR3 is TGTGCCAGCAAGGGGGGGCCTAACTATGGCTACACCTTC. Its translation: CASKGGPNYGYTF. The chain links TRBV6-1 to TRBJ1-2, with D perhaps TRBD1 (6 bases). With 7 bases removed from V and 0 bases from J, the gap between germline ends came to 9 bases. CDR3 size: 13 residues. Germline V gene lookup returns CDR1 MNHNS and CDR2 SASEGT.

This chain links TRBV9 with TRBJ1-2; no clear D. The V and J ends lost 6 bases and 4 bases respectively, with 10 bases between them. The CDR3 is 12 amino acids. Germline assignment: CDR1 SGDLS and CDR2 YYNGEE. The CDR3 coding sequence is TGTGCCAGCAAAAGGGTCGGCTATGGCTACACCTTC. It is translated as CASKRVGYGYTF.

The rearrangement joins TRBV9 to TRBJ1-1; D ambiguous. V shed 0 bases and J shed 4 bases, with 4 bases lying between them. Germline CDR1 is SGDLS and CDR2 is YYNGEE. CDR3 size: 12 residues. CDR3 loop: CASSVGGTEAFF. Here the CDR3 DNA reads TGTGCCAGCAGCGTAGGTGGCACTGAAGCTTTCTTT.

V gene TRBV15 combines with J gene TRBJ2-3; 8 bases fit TRBD1. The ends lost 5 bases at V and 3 bases at J; junction bases unmatched: 10. CDR1 is LNHNV and CDR2 is YYDKDF in the germline V gene (reference sequence). This CDR3 is 16 amino acids long. CDR3 in amino acids: CATSPEDRVGTDTQYF. CDR3 DNA: TGTGCCACCAGCCCCGAGGACAGGGTTGGGACAGATACGCAGTATTTT.

This rearrangement joins TRBV11-3 to TRBJ2-7, with D uncertain. The CDR3 loop spans 12 amino acids. V gave up 1 base and J gave up 4 bases, with 5 bases separating them. Germline V lookup: CDR1 SGHNT, CDR2 YENEEA. The CDR3 DNA follows: TGTGCCAGCAGCTTAGCAGGATACGAGCAGTACTTC. This encodes CASSLAGYEQYF.

This clone was seen only once. V usage is TRBV7-8 and J usage is TRBJ1-2; 9 bases map to TRBD1. This CDR3 spans 15 amino acids. Germline-derived CDR1 and CDR2 are SGHVS and FQNEAQ. Trimming removed 2 bases from V and 8 bases from J; junction bases left unmatched: 9. In DNA form, the CDR3 reads TGTGCCAGCAGCTTACGCCCGGGACAGGGTATGGGCTACACCTTC. As protein: CASSLRPGQGMGYTF.

This chain joins TRBV6-5 and TRBJ2-7; a possible D gene is TRBD1 (6 bases). V was clipped by 2 bases and J by 1 base, with 15 bases between them. Germline V gene lookup returns CDR1 MNHEY and CDR2 SVGAGI. This CDR3 has 16 amino acids. This CDR3 reads CASSYLQGWGSYEQYF. The CDR3 region has the DNA TGTGCCAGCAGTTACCTACAGGGTTGGGGATCCTACGAGCAGTACTTC.

J is TRBJ2-1 and V is TRBV15, with 14 nucleotides matching TRBD2. The CDR3 runs 16 residues. V lost 1 base, J lost 4 bases, and 0 bases stayed unmatched. Germline V gene lookup returns CDR1 LNHNV and CDR2 YYDKDF (reference sequence). CDR3 region: CATSRGTSGGYNEQFF. As DNA, the CDR3 is TGTGCCACCAGCAGAGGGACTAGCGGGGGGTACAATGAGCAGTTCTTC.

The V and J genes are TRBV7-2 and TRBJ1-2, with a weak D call TRBD1 (5 bases). V was pared by 5 bases and J by 8 bases, with 15 bases between. The germline CDR1 and CDR2 sequences are SGHTA and FQGNSA. The CDR3 is 13 residues long. CDR3 DNA sequence: TGTGCCAGCAGCCGGAGCTCGCGGGACGGCTACACCTTC. Translating it yields CASSRSSRDGYTF.

The chain is built from TRBV4-3 and TRBJ1-2, with TRBD1 matching over 9 bases. The CDR3 covers 16 residues. Trimming at V came to 0 bases and at J to 5 bases, leaving 7 bases not matched to a gene. Germline V CDR1 and CDR2: LGHNA, YSLEER. The CDR3 reads CASSQEQGARRYGYTF. The CDR3 bases are TGCGCCAGCAGCCAAGAACAGGGGGCGCGTCGGTATGGCTACACCTTC.